The 18 T cell receptor beta chains listed next were all sequenced from one sample in a study of cytomegalovirus exposure and HLA in healthy donors. Primers: 60 Vbeta forward and 13 Jbeta reverse. Measured with immunoSEQ multiplex PCR; TCRdb has only the in-frame clones, and not every one. This table has 110,000 or so clones, less than 85% appearing once. Sequenced sample: PBMCs. The source is a man aged 40-49 years in good health and CMV-seropositive.

V gene TRBV4-1 combines with J gene TRBJ1-1; 12 bases line up with TRBD1. CDR1 and CDR2 (germline): MGHRA, YSYEKL. The CDR3 extends over 15 amino acids. The trim removed 4 bases at V and 5 bases at J, leaving 5 bases unmatched. The CDR3 DNA follows: TGCGCCAGCAGCCGGGACAGGGGGCTTGGGACTGAAGCTTTCTTT. Its translation is CASSRDRGLGTEAFF.

This chain uses TRBV9 with TRBJ2-3; D may be TRBD2 (6 bases). Trimming removed 0 bases at V and 3 bases at J, with 17 bases between. Germline-derived CDR1 and CDR2 are SGDLS and YYNGEE. This CDR3 contains 17 residues. The CDR3 protein is CASSVVGTGERTDTQYF. The CDR3 coding sequence is TGTGCCAGCAGCGTAGTCGGAACGGGAGAACGGACAGATACGCAGTATTTT. The full variable domain, its missing parts supplied by reference TRBV9 and TRBJ2-3, is DSGVTQTPKHLITATGQRVTLRCSPRSGDLSVYWYQQSLDQGLQFLIQYYNGEERAKGNILERFSAQQFPDLHSELNLSSLELGDSALYFCASSVVGTGERTDTQYFGPGTRLTVL.

The chain joins TRBV4-2 to TRBJ2-7; 10 bases line up with TRBD2. This CDR3 region has 16 residues. Germline V gene data show CDR1 as LGHNA and CDR2 as YNFKEQ. Losses at the gene ends were 3 bases for V and 3 bases for J; bases not matched to a gene: 8. The CDR3 region is CASSQATSGPHYEQYF. As DNA, the CDR3 is TGTGCCAGCAGCCAGGCGACTAGCGGGCCACACTACGAGCAGTACTTC.

This chain joins TRBV30 and TRBJ1-1, with 7 bases identical to TRBD1. CDR1 is GTSNPN, CDR2 SVGIG, per germline (reference sequence). Trimming removed 3 bases from V and 5 bases from J; junction bases left unmatched: 3. The CDR3 covers 12 residues. The CDR3 coding sequence is TGTGCCTGGAGGCAGGGGGGAACTGAAGCTTTCTTT. It yields the protein CAWRQGGTEAFF.

The table lists this clone with a count of one. This sequence joins TRBV4-2 and TRBJ2-3; the D is unclear. The CDR3 runs 14 residues. The germline V and J ends were trimmed by 0 bases and 3 bases, with 7 bases remaining between them. Germline V lookup: CDR1 LGHNA, CDR2 YNFKEQ. This CDR3 is CASSQDPQTDTQYF. The CDR3 coding sequence is TGTGCCAGCAGCCAAGATCCTCAGACAGATACGCAGTATTTT.

J is TRBJ1-2 and V is TRBV19; D not certain. The CDR3 has 12 residues. Per germline, CDR1 LNHDA and CDR2 SQIVND (reference sequence). Deletions cut 8 bases from V and 8 bases from J, with 15 bases between. The CDR3 loop reads CASRASGGGYTF. The CDR3 region has the DNA TGTGCCAGTCGGGCCTCGGGAGGAGGCTACACCTTC.

The genes are TRBV10-3 and TRBJ1-6; D unresolved. V lost 0 bases and J 13 bases, leaving 16 bases between the germline ends. Germline V gene sequence: CDR1 ENHRY, CDR2 SYGVKD. This CDR3 is 15 amino acids long. DNA of the CDR3: TGTGCCATCAGTGAGTCTAGAGGGAGTGGGGATCCCCTCCACTTT. Its protein product is CAISESRGSGDPLHF.

The chain carries TRBV20-1 and TRBJ2-5, with a weak D call TRBD1 (5 bases). V was trimmed by 7 bases and J by 0 bases, leaving 6 bases between them. There are 11 residues in the CDR3. CDR1 and CDR2 from the germline V gene are DFQATT and SNEGSKA (reference sequence). The CDR3 loop is CSGQYQETQYF. In DNA form, the CDR3 reads TGCAGTGGACAGTACCAAGAGACCCAGTACTTC.

As concerns this clone: The sample carries other DNA sequences with the same CDR3. This chain joins TRBV7-9 and TRBJ2-1; 7 bases align to TRBD2. J lost 2 bases, V lost 0 bases, and 1 base had no gene match. This CDR3 is built from 15 residues. The germline CDR1 and CDR2 sequences are SEHNR and FQNEAQ (reference sequence). The DNA for the CDR3 is TGTGCCAGCAGCTTAGCTAGCGGGCCCTACAATGAGCAGTTCTTC. Protein sequence: CASSLASGPYNEQFF. Looking up the rest from reference TRBV7-9 and TRBJ2-1 gives the full variable domain: DTGVSQNPRHKITKRGQNVTFRCDPISEHNRLYWYRQTLGQGPEFLTYFQNEAQLEKSRLLSDRFSAERPKGSFSTLEIQRTEQGDSAMYLCASSLASGPYNEQFFGPGTRLTVL.

V is TRBV5-1 and J is TRBJ1-1; 8 bases match TRBD1. Trimming at V came to 3 bases and at J to 10 bases, leaving 14 bases not matched to a gene. Germline CDR1 is SGHRS and CDR2 is YFSETQ. This CDR3 region has 15 residues. CDR3 in DNA: TGCGCCAGCAGCTCCTCGGACAGGGATCCCCATGGAGCTTTCTTT. It specifies CASSSSDRDPHGAFF.

The chain joins TRBV11-2 to TRBJ2-4; unclear D gene. The length of the CDR3 is 15 residues. V was cut by 1 base and J by 3 bases, with 10 bases left in between. Germline CDR1 is SGHAT and CDR2 is FQNNGV. CDR3 DNA sequence: TGTGCCAGCAGCTTAGCAGGCGTTGGCAAAAACATTCAGTACTTC. This sequence encodes CASSLAGVGKNIQYF.

The chain uses TRBV9 and TRBJ2-1; D perhaps matches TRBD2 (7 bases). This CDR3 comprises 17 residues. V lost 0 bases to trimming and J lost 2 bases, with 15 bases between them. Germline CDR1 is SGDLS and CDR2 is YYNGEE. The CDR3 DNA reads as TGTGCCAGCAGCGTAGGCAGATCGGGGGGCGCCTACAATGAGCAGTTCTTC. This sequence encodes CASSVGRSGGAYNEQFF. Combining the CDR3 with reference TRBV9 and TRBJ2-1 gives the whole variable domain DSGVTQTPKHLITATGQRVTLRCSPRSGDLSVYWYQQSLDQGLQFLIQYYNGEERAKGNILERFSAQQFPDLHSELNLSSLELGDSALYFCASSVGRSGGAYNEQFFGPGTRLTVL.

The CDR3 coding sequence is TGTGCCAGCAGCCAAGATGCGGTCGGGGGAGAGACCCAGTACTTC. Protein sequence: CASSQDAVGGETQYF. V usage is TRBV4-2 and J usage is TRBJ2-5; a possible D gene is TRBD2 (6 bases). V shed 0 bases and J shed 4 bases, with 12 bases lying between them. Per the germline V gene, CDR1 is LGHNA and CDR2 is YNFKEQ. This CDR3 has 15 residues.

Worth noting for this clone: Its ends do not fully match the called genes, so a read error is possible. The J gene is TRBJ2-6, the V gene TRBV5-1; TRBD1 agrees at 11 bases. In germline, CDR1 is SGHRS, CDR2 YFSETQ. This CDR3 is built from 18 residues. CDR3 residues: CASSPGQGDSVGANGLTF. The CDR3 bases are TGCGCCAGCAGCCCGGGACAGGGGGACTCTGTTGGGGCCAACGGCCTGACTTTC.

The chain couples TRBV7-2 to TRBJ2-1, with TRBD2 matching over 7 bases. Per germline, CDR1 SGHTA and CDR2 FQGNSA. The CDR3 is 15 amino acids. The junction had 7 bases not matched to a gene; V was cut back by 3 bases and J by 5 bases. The CDR3 nucleotides read TGTGCCAGCAGCTTTCCGGGACTAACCGACAATGAGCAGTTCTTC. As protein: CASSFPGLTDNEQFF.

CDR3 amino acids: CASKGQGFSYEQYF. CDR3 nucleotides: TGTGCCAGCAAGGGACAGGGATTCTCCTACGAGCAGTACTTC. The J gene is TRBJ2-7, the V gene TRBV6-5; 9 bases line up with TRBD1. J was trimmed by 0 bases and V by 7 bases; bases with no gene match: 4. The length of the CDR3 is 14 residues. CDR1 and CDR2 (germline): MNHEY, SVGAGI.

The chain employs TRBV4-2 and TRBJ2-3, with a weak D call TRBD2 (5 bases). Germline lookup yields CDR1 LGHNA and CDR2 YNFKEQ. The germline V and J ends were trimmed by 1 base and 0 bases, with 8 bases remaining between them. This CDR3 has 15 amino acids. This CDR3 is CASSQAGLSTDTQYF. CDR3 DNA sequence: TGTGCCAGCAGCCAAGCGGGGTTAAGCACAGATACGCAGTATTTT.

This chain uses TRBV2 with TRBJ2-1, with D tentatively TRBD1 (5 bases). The CDR3 loop spans 16 amino acids. In germline, CDR1 is SNHLY, CDR2 FYNNEI. The V end lost 4 bases, the J end lost 6 bases, and 19 bases lay between the germline ends. Here the CDR3 DNA reads TGTGCCAGCAGTGGGGCTGGGGCCAGATGGGGCAATGAGCAGTTCTTC. It codes for CASSGAGARWGNEQFF.